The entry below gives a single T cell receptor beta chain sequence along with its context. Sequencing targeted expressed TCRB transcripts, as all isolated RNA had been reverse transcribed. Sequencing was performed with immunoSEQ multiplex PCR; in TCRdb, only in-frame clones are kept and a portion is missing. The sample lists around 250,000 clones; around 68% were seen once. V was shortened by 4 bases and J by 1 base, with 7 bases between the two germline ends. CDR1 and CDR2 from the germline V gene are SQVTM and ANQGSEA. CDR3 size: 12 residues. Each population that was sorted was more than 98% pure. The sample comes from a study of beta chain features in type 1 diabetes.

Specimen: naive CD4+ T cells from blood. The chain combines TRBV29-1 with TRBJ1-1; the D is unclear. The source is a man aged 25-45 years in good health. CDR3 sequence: CSVGEGNTEAFF. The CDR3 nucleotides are TGCAGCGTTGGGGAGGGGAACACTGAAGCTTTCTTT.